This T cell receptor beta chain is from a study of a mutant IDH1 vaccine in newly diagnosed glioma. To note about this clone: Its antigen is still unknown.

Time point denoted: week 23, last vaccination. Each dose of the vaccine consisted of 300 ug of mutant IDH1 20-mer peptide, with topical imiquimod. In every donor, the tumor was a new WHO grade 3 or 4 IDH1-mutant, ATRX-lost astrocytoma. Sequencing used immunoSEQ multiplex PCR; TCRdb keeps in-frame clones, though not all of them. The sample shows just over 80,000 clones, over 75% of them seen only once. V shed 3 bases, J shed 5 bases, and the junction held 6 bases outside the gene matches. This CDR3 has 17 amino acids. The germline V gene has CDR1 MGHRA and CDR2 YSYEKL. Sequenced material: PBMCs, taken from a glioma patient whose treatment included an IDH1 peptide vaccine. The source of this sequence is a man under 40 with glioma. Some clones in this sample may be carry-over from other donors' samples. This chain joins TRBV4-1 and TRBJ2-2; 13 nucleotides agree with TRBD2. This CDR3 reads CASSQELAGGQTGELFF. The CDR3 DNA reads as TGCGCCAGCAGCCAGGAACTAGCGGGAGGGCAAACCGGGGAGCTGTTTTTT.